This TCR beta chain was sequenced in a study of T cells in narcolepsy. Overall study: Donors had narcolepsy type 1 or type 2, or were healthy controls. General observations from the study: Healthy controls reportedly lacked the autoreactive clonotypes serially found in patients' blood. Same-patient CSF and blood CD4+ T cell clonotypes included HCRT-specific and TRIB2-specific autoreactive ones.

Germline assignment: CDR1 SGHVS and CDR2 FQNEAQ. V was pared by 5 bases and J by 0 bases, with 9 bases of the junction left unmatched. The CDR3 totals 17 residues. Here immunoSEQ multiplex PCR was the method, and the copy in TCRdb shows in-frame clones only, minus some. The repertoire holds some 30,000 clones, with approximately 89% as singletons. Concerning this clone itself: What it recognizes is unknown.

The sequencing input was memory (CD45RA-) CD4+ T cells from blood. The chain employs TRBV7-8 and TRBJ1-3, with 8 bases fitting TRBD1. The origin of this receptor is a human donor in good health. CDR3 region: CASSPRDRQISGNTIYF. The DNA of the CDR3 is TGTGCCAGCAGCCCCAGGGACAGGCAAATCTCTGGAAACACCATATATTTT.